The T cell receptor beta chain under discussion was sequenced for a study of T-cell reconstitution after alpha-beta-depleted transplantation in children. Trimming removed 3 bases from V and 6 bases from J; junction bases left unmatched: 5. This CDR3 is built from 14 residues. CDR1 KGHSH and CDR2 LQKENI come from the germline V gene. Whole-study findings and limits: The study reportedly traced alpha-beta T cells about two months after transplant to several hundred expanded graft clones.

This clonotype was recorded a few times. The antigen is not known. Preparation of the TCRbeta library was carried out with unique molecular identifiers. From the PCR reads, TCRdb called clonotypes with MiXCR, one entry per CDR3 protein. The top ten hold 24% of the sample, which has 130,000 or so distinct CDR3 sequences, 8.5% to 10% seen once. The clonotype originates from a girl under three years old who had a stem cell transplant for combined immunodeficiency, so the T cells may come from the graft donor. The source material was PBMCs, mostly from graft donor cells, sampled 180 days after TCRalphabeta/CD19-depleted stem cell transplant. The V gene is TRBV18, the J gene TRBJ1-5, with 7 bases fitting TRBD1. In DNA form, the CDR3 reads TGTGCCAGCTCACCGGGAGGGGGCGGTCAGCCCCAGCATTTT. This sequence encodes CASSPGGGGQPQHF.